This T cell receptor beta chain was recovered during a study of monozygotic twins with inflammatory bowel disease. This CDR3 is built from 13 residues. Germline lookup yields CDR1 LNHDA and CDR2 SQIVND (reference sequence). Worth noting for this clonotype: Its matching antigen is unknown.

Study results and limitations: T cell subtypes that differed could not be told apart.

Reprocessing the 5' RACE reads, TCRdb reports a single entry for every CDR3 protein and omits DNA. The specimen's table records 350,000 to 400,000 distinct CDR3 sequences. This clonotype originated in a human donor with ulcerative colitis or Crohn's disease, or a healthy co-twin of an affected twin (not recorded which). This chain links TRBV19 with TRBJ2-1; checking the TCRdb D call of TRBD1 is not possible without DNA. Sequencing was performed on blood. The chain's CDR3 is CASIPSSGNEQFF.